Listed here is a single T cell receptor (beta chain). No cognate antigen has been identified for it. No per-base quality is available; no much larger clone lies one base away. The sample belongs to a study of blood T cell repertoires in COVID-19 (dated by TCRdb to about 2020). For the study in its entirety: The collaborator samples originated in the United States, Italy and Spain and spanned the acute and convalescent phases of COVID-19. The material from the prospective study consisted of cDNA or gDNA derived from T cells, B-cell-depleted T cells, or PBMCs. Deeply sampled blood TCRbeta repertoires from subjects exposed to, actively infected with, or recovered from COVID-19 were included in the dataset. The repertoires were released in a freely available public database meant as a resource for research on the immune response to SARS-CoV-2. The samples were drawn from two sources: the first 160 participants of the ongoing ImmuneRACE study, and approximately 1,300 subjects contributed by 6 global collaborators. Nearly every sample came with metadata listing a de-identified subject ID, COVID-19 status, age in years and sex. Where available, HLA class I and class II types were taken from metadata supplied by the sample provider and were not determined by assay-based typing.

The collaborating institutions used their own protocols to collect whole blood in K2EDTA tubes. For TCRbeta analysis, collaborators shipped samples as frozen whole blood, isolated PBMCs, or DNA extracted from either of those sample types. The immunoSEQ Assay, a bias-controlled multiplex PCR, was used to amplify TCRbeta CDR3 regions from genomic DNA. In the paper's pipeline: Within the assay, amplification of reference gene primers was used to estimate how many nucleated cells each sample contained. To quantify the absolute abundance of each unique TCRbeta CDR3 rearrangement, sequence reads were collapsed and filtered. Productive Simpson clonality was computed per sample as the square root of Simpson's diversity index over productive rearrangements. TCRdb limited this immuneACCESS table to in-frame rearrangements with V and J called. A share of clones is missing; checked studies link under half to unresolved V genes, and the rest is unexplained. The DNA was the basis for D and trimming; V, J and clone size are from that table. The sample profile shows around 100,000 clones; 70% to 90% of them were found once. Clones ranked in the top ten supply under 14% of the sample.

The germline V gene (reference sequence) supplies CDR1 LNHNV and CDR2 YYDKDF. The CDR3 has 16 amino acids, counting the end cysteine and phenylalanine. CDR3 DNA is the only sequence kept; it has 48 bases, read in frame from the first base. V is pruned by 7 bases and J by 3 bases, leaving 11 bases of the junction without a gene match. What the work shows at the level of the full study, not this receptor alone: How much clinical and demographic metadata was included differed by source and by participant, and the metadata was provided uncurated.

The sequencing input was peripheral blood. This sequence originates from a woman aged 25 to 39 with acute or convalescent COVID-19. The rearranged chain carries TRBV15 and TRBJ2-3, with 9 middle bases fitting TRBD2. The CDR3 in this case is CATTQRASGVTDTQYF. In nucleotides, the sequence is TGTGCCACCACTCAAAGGGCTAGCGGGGTAACAGATACGCAGTATTTT.